The clone carrying this TCR beta chain came up once. The study drew participants aged about 18 to 90 years from some 25 US areas. This sample was included in a study of blood T cell repertoires in COVID-19. Measured with immunoSEQ multiplex PCR; TCRdb has only the in-frame clones, and not every one. The table lists more than 200,000 clones, roughly 89% of them singletons. V lost 3 bases, J lost 2 bases, and 5 bases stayed unmatched. The CDR3 is made up of 16 amino acids. From germline, CDR1 is MDHEN and CDR2 SYDVKM. The gene calls are TRBV28 and TRBJ2-7, with TRBD2 matching over 12 bases. The specimen sequenced was PBMCs or T cells enriched from blood (not recorded which). The sequence came from a woman aged 25 to 39 who had recovered from COVID-19. CDR3 amino acids: CASSFGASGRAYEQYF. The CDR3 DNA is TGTGCCAGCAGTTTTGGGGCTAGCGGGAGGGCCTACGAGCAGTACTTC.